The 27 T cell receptor delta chains below come from one sample, sequenced in a study of delta chains in infants with herpesvirus infections. Reverse transcription of PBMC RNA used primers specific for the gamma and delta chains. TCRdb used CATT to re-call clones from the RT-PCR reads. The profile covers more than 1,200 delta-chain clones, with roughly a third appearing a single time and around 21% taken by the ten largest. This specimen was peripheral blood, taken at time point 1 of longitudinal follow-up. The source is a human donor who was a Ugandan infant, either HIV-exposed or HIV-unexposed (not recorded which).

In this sample, this clone turned up once. This likely traces to a read error, being one base from a far larger clone. The chain carries TRDV1 and TRDJ1; possible D gene TRDD3, 6 bases. There are 13 residues in the CDR3. Germline V gene data show CDR1 as TSWWSYY and CDR2 as QGS. CDR3 sequence: CAIGDPLGDKLIF. CDR3 sequence (DNA): TGTGCTATTGGGGATCCCCTGGGCGATAAACTCATCTTT.

This clone is labeled large. This same CDR3 is encoded by further DNA sequences in the sample. The J gene is TRDJ2, the V gene TRDV1, with TRDD3 identical over 8 bases. The CDR3 runs 24 residues. The junction had 28 bases not matched to a gene; V was cut back by 0 bases and J by 4 bases. The germline V gene encodes CDR1 TSWWSYY and CDR2 QGS. CDR3 nucleotide sequence: TGTGCTCTTGGGGAACTCCCCTGGATTTCCGCAAAAGCCTACTGGGGGCTGTGGACAGCACAACTCTTCTTT. This encodes CALGELPWISAKAYWGLWTAQLFF.

By proportion, this clone is large. This CDR3 is also generated by other DNA sequences in the sample. The genes are TRDV2 and TRDJ3; D perhaps matches TRDD3 (6 bases). This CDR3 is built from 16 residues. Germline V gene lookup returns CDR1 GEAIGNYY and CDR2 EKD. With 1 base removed from V and 1 base from J, the gap between germline ends came to 7 bases. The CDR3 sequence: CACDTGGSWDTRQMFF. The CDR3 nucleotides read TGTGCCTGTGACACGGGGGGATCCTGGGACACCCGACAGATGTTTTTC.

A note on this clone: This may be a read error, as it is one base from a much larger clone. V gene TRDV1 combines with J gene TRDJ1; possible D gene TRDD2, 6 bases. In germline, CDR1 is TSWWSYY, CDR2 QGS. The CDR3 spans 15 residues. V shed 1 base and J shed 10 bases, with 19 bases lying between them. CDR3 residues: CALGEQAFLSCRLIF. The CDR3 region has the DNA TGTGCTCTTGGGGAACAGGCATTCCTAAGCTGTAGACTCATCTTT.

In its sample, this clone ranks as large. This chain joins TRDV1 and TRDJ1; D gene ambiguous. CDR3 length: 16 residues. Germline V gene lookup returns CDR1 TSWWSYY and CDR2 QGS. Deletions cut 6 bases from V and 7 bases from J, with 24 bases between. The CDR3 coding sequence is TGTGCTCTTGGACCACCTTTCCCCCCGATGTCGGGTAAACTCATCTTT. Its protein is CALGPPFPPMSGKLIF.

By sample share, this clone is medium-sized. The chain joins TRDV1 to TRDJ1; D might be TRDD2 (5 bases). The CDR3 length is 15 residues. Between the trimmed V and J ends, which lost 1 base and 0 bases, there was a span of 9 bases. Germline CDR1 and CDR2: TSWWSYY and QGS. The CDR3 protein is CALGEPFLDTDKLIF. The CDR3, as DNA: TGTGCTCTTGGGGAACCGTTCCTCGACACCGATAAACTCATCTTT.

Notes on this clone: One base away lies a much larger clone, so this may be a sequencing read error. The chain carries TRDV1 and TRDJ1, with 12 bases aligning to TRDD3. CDR3 length: 22 amino acids. Germline V gives CDR1 TSWWSYY, CDR2 QGS. Losses at the gene ends were 0 bases for V and 1 base for J; bases not matched to a gene: 18. DNA for the CDR3: TGTGCTCTTGGGGAACTCCTTCCTATGGACTGGGGGATACCACCATCCACCGATAAACTCATCTTT. Protein: CALGELLPMDWGIPPSTDKLIF.

Remarks on this clone: Given a far larger clone just one base away, this is likely a sequencing read error. This chain uses TRDV3 with TRDJ1; D tentatively fits TRDD2 or TRDD3 (6 bases each). Gene TRDJ2 matches the end of the DNA better, so the J call may be wrong. This CDR3 contains 20 residues. Germline V gene sequence: CDR1 TVYSNPD, CDR2 GDNSRS (reference sequence). The CDR3 region is CASPPSQRWGPSGIFDKLFF. The CDR3 coding sequence is TGTGCCTCCCCGCCTTCCCAACGTTGGGGGCCCTCGGGGATTTTCGATAAACTCTTCTTT.

Concerning this clone: A read error is the likely source, as a far larger clone sits one nucleotide away. Distinct nucleotide sequences in the sample also encode this CDR3. The chain combines TRDV1 with TRDJ2; D is perhaps TRDD2 or TRDD3 (7 bases each). The CDR3 runs to 19 residues. Germline CDR1 and CDR2: TSWWSYY and QGS. V lost 2 bases to trimming and J lost 4 bases, with 23 bases between them. The chain's CDR3 is CALGEKFLLGGSPTAQLFF. The CDR3 DNA reads as TGTGCTCTTGGGGAAAAATTCCTACTAGGGGGATCACCGACAGCACAACTCTTCTTT.

V and J are TRDV1 and TRDJ3; D unresolved. The CDR3 is made up of 22 amino acids. The V gene's germline CDR1 is TSWWSYY and CDR2 QGS. V lost 2 bases and J 0 bases, leaving 23 bases between the germline ends. CDR3 protein: CALGENNPPCLHSSWDTRQMFF. CDR3 coding DNA: TGTGCTCTTGGGGAAAACAATCCTCCCTGTTTACATAGCTCCTGGGACACCCGACAGATGTTTTTC.

As to this clone: A far larger clone is only one base removed, so a read error is likely. This same CDR3 is encoded by further DNA sequences in the sample. The rearrangement joins TRDV3 to TRDJ1; 8 bases align to TRDD3. The CDR3 length is 15 residues. Per germline, CDR1 TVYSNPD and CDR2 GDNSRS (reference sequence). CDR3: CASDYWGLYTDKLIF. The CDR3 coding sequence is TGTGCCTCCGATTACTGGGGGTTGTACACTGATAAACTCATCTTT.

This clone appeared a few times. A much bigger clone sits one base away, suggesting this may be a read error. The same CDR3 arises from other DNA sequences in this sample as well. The chain has TRAV36/DV7 and TRDJ1; 7 nucleotides align to TRDD3. Germline V lookup: CDR1 VTNFRS, CDR2 LTSSGIE (reference sequence). This CDR3 is built from 15 residues. The CDR3 bases are TGTGCTGTGGGGACGGGGGATGCGTACACTGATAAACTCATCTTT. Translation: CAVGTGDAYTDKLIF.

In regard to this clone: A read error is the likely source, as a far larger clone sits one nucleotide away. The rearrangement links TRDV3 to TRDJ1, with 8 nucleotides matching TRDD3. The CDR3 totals 15 residues. CDR1 and CDR2 from the germline V gene are TVYSNPD and GDNSRS (reference sequence). In DNA form, the CDR3 reads TGTGCCTCCGATTACTGGGGGTTGTACACCGATAAACGCATCTTT. Translating gives CASDYWGLYTDKRIF.

This clone was observed a few times. A single base separates this from a much larger clone, so it may be a read error. J is TRDJ1 and V is TRDV1, with D tentatively TRDD3 (6 bases). V was shortened by 3 bases and J by 9 bases, with 17 bases between the two germline ends. The germline V gene has CDR1 TSWWSYY and CDR2 QGS. The CDR3 runs 14 residues. The CDR3 region has the DNA TGTGCTCTTGGGGACCCTACGTGGATGGGGGAACTCATCTTT. Encoded protein: CALGDPTWMGELIF.

This clone showed up just a few times. It differs at one base from a far larger clone, so likely a read error. The rearrangement links TRDV1 to TRDJ1; 9 bases map to TRDD2. CDR1 is TSWWSYY and CDR2 is QGS in the germline V gene. With 4 bases clipped from V and 1 base from J, the junction kept 13 bases outside the gene matches. The CDR3 consists of 18 residues. CDR3: CALGVAFLRLGVTDKLIF. The CDR3 DNA is TGTGCTCTTGGGGTGGCCTTCCTACGTCTGGGGGTCACCGATAAACTCATCTTT.

This clone is medium-sized in the sample. This chain connects TRDV1 to TRDJ2; D unresolved. This CDR3 spans 14 amino acids. From germline, CDR1 is TSWWSYY and CDR2 QGS. V gave up 7 bases and J gave up 2 bases, with 11 bases separating them. The CDR3 is CALVPRSLTAQLFF. The DNA of the CDR3 is TGTGCTCTTGTCCCCCGGTCCTTGACAGCACAACTCTTCTTT.

This clone rates as medium-sized. The chain carries TRDV2 and TRDJ3; the match to TRDD3 covers 10 bases. Germline V gene lookup returns CDR1 GEAIGNYY and CDR2 EKD. V lost 3 bases and J lost 4; bases outside the gene matches: 5. This CDR3 region has 17 residues. CDR3 DNA: TGTGCCTGTGACCCGGGGGATACGGGATGGGACACCCGACAGATGTTTTTC. It specifies CACDPGDTGWDTRQMFF.

The genes are TRDV2 and TRDJ1; 12 bases are shared with TRDD3. V shed 3 bases and J 1 base; nucleotides not matched to a gene: 20. Germline V lookup: CDR1 GEAIGNYY, CDR2 EKD. The CDR3 runs to 21 residues. CDR3 sequence: CACDVLGDTISASGVTDKLIF. CDR3 DNA sequence: TGTGCCTGTGACGTACTGGGGGATACAATATCGGCGTCAGGGGTCACCGATAAACTCATCTTT.

This clone occurred once. This sequence joins TRDV1 and TRDJ1; D uncertain. The ends were cut back, 8 bases at V and 3 bases at J, with 16 bases in the middle. The CDR3 has 14 amino acids. CDR1 and CDR2 (germline): TSWWSYY, QGS. Written as DNA, the CDR3 is TGTGCTCTTACCCCAAACGCGAGGGCCGATAAACTCATCTTT. Translating it yields CALTPNARADKLIF.

To note about this clone: TCRdb's entry gives the protein of a much larger clone, which mismatches this DNA's translation at residue 9, likely from a read error; the protein reported here is translated from the DNA. The gene calls are TRDV1 and TRDJ1; a weak D match, TRDD2 (8 bases). Germline lookup yields CDR1 TSWWSYY and CDR2 QGS. V lost 4 bases to trimming and J lost 3 bases, with 24 bases between them. The CDR3 is 18 amino acids. The CDR3 DNA reads TGTGCTCTTGGGGTGGCCTTCCTATGTCTGGGGGTCTCCGATAAACTCATCTTT. This codes for CALGVAFLCLGVSDKLIF.

This clone is categorized as large. J is TRDJ1 and V is TRDV1; the match to TRDD3 covers 8 bases. Looked up from germline, CDR1 is TSWWSYY and CDR2 is QGS. J lost 5 bases, V lost 1 base, and 12 bases had no gene match. The CDR3 is 17 amino acids. DNA for the CDR3: TGTGCTCTTGGGGAACCTAGGGATTACTGGGGGCCGGATAAACTCATCTTT. This codes for CALGEPRDYWGPDKLIF.

Worth noting for this clone: With a much larger clone just one base away, this may be a read error. V usage is TRDV3 and J usage is TRDJ1, with 13 bases lining up with TRDD3. The trim removed 2 bases at V and 7 bases at J, leaving 16 bases unmatched. The germline V gene encodes CDR1 TVYSNPD and CDR2 GDNSRS (reference sequence). CDR3 length: 17 residues. The CDR3 nucleotides are TGTGCCTTTGGCGCCCTTCTCTTACTGGGGGATACGGGTAAACTCATCTTT. This gives the protein CAFGALLLLGDTGKLIF.

Note on this clone: Given a far larger clone just one base away, this is likely a sequencing read error. Other DNA sequences in the same sample also yield this CDR3. This chain uses TRDV2 with TRDJ3, with a possible D match to TRDD3 (5 bases). The germline gives CDR1 GEAIGNYY, CDR2 EKD. The CDR3 covers 19 residues. For the CDR3, the DNA is TGTGCCTGTGACACCGTGCGGGACCCTAGCTCCTGGGACACCCGACAGATGTTTTTT. It yields the protein CACDTVRDPSSWDTRQMFF.

About this clone: This could be a read error, since a much larger clone is one nucleotide away. The V call is TRAV23/DV6, the J call TRDJ4, with D unclear. Germline V gives CDR1 NTAFDY, CDR2 IRPDVSE (reference sequence). The CDR3 is 19 amino acids. The CDR3 loop reads CAVDILLPPPHPPALPLIF. In nucleotides, the CDR3 is TGTGCCGTGGACATCCTCCTCCCTCCTCCCCACCCGCCTGCCCTACCCCTGATCTTT.

Comment on this clone: This DNA's translation and the protein TCRdb lists, from a much larger clone, do not match at residue 8, likely due to a read error; the protein shown is translated from the DNA. This chain connects TRDV1 to TRDJ1; tentative D call: TRDD3 (5 bases). Germline V gene sequence: CDR1 TSWWSYY, CDR2 QGS. The CDR3 contains 19 residues. The V gene lost 2 bases and the J gene lost 0 bases, with 22 bases spanning the gap. CDR3: CALGEGPAWWGPYTDKLIF. The CDR3 DNA reads as TGTGCTCTTGGGGAAGGGCCAGCCTGGTGGGGCCCGTACACCGATAAACTCATCTTT.

This clone is medium-sized (0.01 to 0.1%). The J gene is TRDJ2, while no V gene call was made; TRDD3 is taken as the D call from the table, unchecked against the DNA. This CDR3 is built from 14 residues. The DNA for the CDR3 is TGTGCAAAAGAACGGGGATACGCGACAGCACAACTCTTCTTT. Amino acids: CAKERGYATAQLFF.

This clone was observed a handful of times. This CDR3 reads CACDSRTGGTISWDTRQMFF. The CDR3 nucleotides are TGTGCCTGTGACAGTCGGACTGGGGGTACAATCTCCTGGGACACCCGACAGATGTTTTTC. The chain uses TRDV2 and TRDJ3; 8 bases are shared with TRDD3. J gave up 0 bases and V 2 bases, and 11 bases lay outside the gene matches. In germline, CDR1 is GEAIGNYY, CDR2 EKD. This CDR3 comprises 20 residues.